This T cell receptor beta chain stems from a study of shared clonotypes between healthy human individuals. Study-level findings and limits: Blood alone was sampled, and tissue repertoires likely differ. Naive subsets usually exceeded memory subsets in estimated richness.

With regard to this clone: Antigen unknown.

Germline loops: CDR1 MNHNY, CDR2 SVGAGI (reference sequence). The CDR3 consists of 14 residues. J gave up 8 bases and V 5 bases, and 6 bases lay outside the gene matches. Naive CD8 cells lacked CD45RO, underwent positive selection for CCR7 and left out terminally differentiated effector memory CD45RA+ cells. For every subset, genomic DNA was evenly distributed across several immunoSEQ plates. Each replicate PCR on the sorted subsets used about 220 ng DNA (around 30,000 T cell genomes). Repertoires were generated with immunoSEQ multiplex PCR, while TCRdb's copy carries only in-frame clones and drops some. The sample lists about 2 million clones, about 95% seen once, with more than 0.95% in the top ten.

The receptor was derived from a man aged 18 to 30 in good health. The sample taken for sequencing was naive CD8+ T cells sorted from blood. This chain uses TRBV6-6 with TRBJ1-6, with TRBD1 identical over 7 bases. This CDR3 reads CASSPTGPHSPLHF. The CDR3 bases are TGTGCCAGCAGTCCGACAGGGCCCCATTCACCCCTCCACTTT.